What follows is one T cell receptor beta chain and its context. The CDR3 runs 16 residues. Germline V gene sequence: CDR1 ENHRY, CDR2 SYGVKD. Germline trimming cut 6 bases from V and 1 base from J; bases unmatched to any gene: 3. This record belongs to a study of blood T cell repertoires in COVID-19. Study at large: T cells, B-cell-depleted T cells, or PBMCs supplied cDNA or gDNA.

In the authors' workflow: Nucleated cell counts were estimated from reference gene primer amplification. Repertoires were generated with immunoSEQ multiplex PCR, while TCRdb's copy carries only in-frame clones and drops some. That table gives V, J and clone size, and the DNA gave D and trimming. The sample lists about 150,000 clones; about 88% were seen once. This TCR derives from a human donor with COVID-19, enrolled during active disease. The donor label of this sample is uncertain. The rearrangement links TRBV10-3 to TRBJ2-3, with 14 bases aligning to TRBD2. Sequencing used peripheral blood. The CDR3 loop is CAIRGTSGGGTDTQYF. DNA of the CDR3: TGTGCCATCAGGGGGACTAGCGGGGGCGGCACAGATACGCAGTATTTT.